This T cell receptor beta chain emerged from a study of metastatic and nonmetastatic thyroid tumors. The CDR3 spans 15 residues. The ends were cut back, 2 bases at V and 2 bases at J, with 13 bases in the middle. Per germline, CDR1 KGHSH and CDR2 LQKENI. TCRdb called clones again from the PCR reads with MiXCR. The sample consists of about 22,000 clones, 36% of them appearing once. The study's findings and limits: Benign nodules were reported to have significantly lower TCR beta diversity than malignant thyroid tumors, in blood and tumor.

Notes on this clone: Its specificity is not known.

Nobody among the patients had been given any treatment before thyroid surgery. Material: blood. The rearrangement links TRBV18 to TRBJ2-7, with D hard to call. This receptor was obtained from a male donor with papillary thyroid cancer or a benign thyroid nodule (not recorded which). Some clones in this sample may be carry-over from other donors' samples. CDR3 residues: CASSPFSRQTYEQYF. For the CDR3, the DNA is TGTGCCAGCTCACCATTCAGTCGGCAGACCTACGAGCAGTACTTC.